The 30 T cell receptor beta chains listed next were all sequenced from one sample in a study of OX40 agonist ivuxolimab in advanced cancers. The table came from immunoSEQ multiplex PCR; TCRdb's copy has only in-frame clones and leaves some out. The table has 70,000 or so clones, around 80% seen once. The specimen comprised CD4+ or CD8+ T cells sorted from blood, sampled in a trial of the OX40 agonist ivuxolimab. The source is an adult with an advanced solid tumor such as melanoma, head and neck, liver or kidney cancer.

The V and J genes are TRBV10-3 and TRBJ1-1; 8 nucleotides line up with TRBD1. CDR1 is ENHRY, CDR2 SYGVKD, per germline. V dropped 4 bases and J dropped 2; count of bases not matched to a gene: 3. The CDR3 loop spans 14 amino acids. The CDR3 DNA reads TGTGCCATCAGTGGCAGGGGGCCCAACACTGAAGCTTTCTTT. Its translation: CAISGRGPNTEAFF.

The chain uses TRBV19 and TRBJ1-2; D gene unclear. The germline CDR1 and CDR2 sequences are LNHDA and SQIVND (reference sequence). The V and J ends lost 8 bases and 4 bases respectively, with 14 bases between them. The CDR3 is made up of 13 amino acids. The CDR3 is CASANTLSYGYTF. CDR3 DNA sequence: TGTGCCAGTGCCAACACACTTTCCTATGGCTACACCTTC.

This rearrangement joins TRBV25-1 to TRBJ1-2; the D is unclear. V lost 5 bases to trimming and J lost 0 bases, with 10 bases between them. CDR1 is MGHDK and CDR2 is SYGVNS in the germline V gene. The CDR3 consists of 14 residues. The CDR3 DNA sequence: TGTGCCAGCAGTCGGGAGCTACCTAACTATGGCTACACCTTC. Translating it yields CASSRELPNYGYTF.

The rearrangement joins TRBV4-3 to TRBJ1-6; D might be TRBD1 (6 bases). In germline, CDR1 is LGHNA, CDR2 YSLEER. V lost 1 base to trimming and J lost 6 bases, with 10 bases between them. There are 15 residues in the CDR3. The CDR3 sequence: CASSQATGSNSPLHF. CDR3 in DNA: TGCGCCAGCAGCCAAGCCACAGGGAGTAATTCACCCCTCCACTTT.

The chain joins TRBV6-5 to TRBJ1-4, with 7 bases that match TRBD1. V dropped 2 bases and J dropped 8; count of bases not matched to a gene: 8. The germline V gene has CDR1 MNHEY and CDR2 SVGAGI. This CDR3 region has 15 residues. The CDR3 DNA reads as TGTGCCAGCAGTTACCAGGGGGTAATCGGGGAAAAACTGTTTTTT. This sequence encodes CASSYQGVIGEKLFF.

The chain employs TRBV18 and TRBJ1-1, with TRBD1 identical over 10 bases. The J segment lost 0 bases and the V segment lost 6 bases, leaving 10 bases of the junction unmatched. Germline CDR1 and CDR2: KGHSH and LQKENI. The CDR3 runs to 17 residues. In nucleotides, the CDR3 is TGTGCCAGCTCCTCGACAGGGGGCGATTTCATGAACACTGAAGCTTTCTTT. Protein sequence: CASSSTGGDFMNTEAFF. The full variable domain, in which reference TRBV18 and TRBJ1-1 provide the parts outside the CDR3, is NAGVMQNPRHLVRRRGQEARLRCSPMKGHSHVYWYRQLPEEGLKFMVYLQKENIIDESGMPKERFSAEFPKEGPSILRIQQVVRGDSAAYFCASSSTGGDFMNTEAFFGQGTRLTVV.

The table lists this clone with a few counts. The J gene is TRBJ1-1, the V gene TRBV10-1, with TRBD1 as a possible D gene (6 bases). V was pared by 0 bases and J by 6 bases, with 20 bases between. CDR3 length equals 17 residues. In germline, CDR1 is WNHNN, CDR2 SYGVQD (reference sequence). CDR3 region: CASSESGGPLLNAEAFF. CDR3 DNA: TGCGCCAGCAGTGAGTCGGGGGGGCCCCTCCTAAACGCTGAAGCTTTCTTT.

The chain carries TRBV5-1 and TRBJ2-3, with 8 bases aligning to TRBD2. J gave up 4 bases and V 6 bases, and 13 bases lay outside the gene matches. The CDR3 consists of 16 residues. Germline values: CDR1 SGHRS, CDR2 YFSETQ. The CDR3 loop is CASTRGSGGVADTQYF. CDR3 in DNA: TGCGCCAGCACCCGGGGTTCCGGGGGGGTTGCAGATACGCAGTATTTT.

To note about this clone: Other DNA sequences from this sample encode an identical CDR3 as well. The gene calls are TRBV7-2 and TRBJ1-2; 9 bases line up with TRBD1. The V gene end was trimmed by 5 bases and the J gene end by 1 base; junction bases not matched to a gene: 5. CDR1 SGHTA and CDR2 FQGNSA come from the germline V gene. This CDR3 spans 15 amino acids. The CDR3 DNA is TGTGCCAGCAGCCTACGACAGGGGGATAACTATGGCTACACCTTC. It specifies CASSLRQGDNYGYTF. The whole variable domain, remainder taken from reference TRBV7-2 and TRBJ1-2, is GAGVSQSPSNKVTEKGKDVELRCDPISGHTALYWYRQSLGQGLEFLIYFQGNSAPDKSGLPSDRFSAERTGGSVSTLTIQRTQQEDSAVYLCASSLRQGDNYGYTFGSGTRLTVV.

The rearrangement links TRBV18 to TRBJ1-6; D not resolved. Germline V lookup: CDR1 KGHSH, CDR2 LQKENI. Trimming took off 3 bases at V and 6 bases at J, with 12 bases between the two ends. There are 15 residues in the CDR3. As DNA, the CDR3 is TGTGCCAGCTCACCCCAGGACGGAAGTAATTCACCCCTCCACTTT. Protein product: CASSPQDGSNSPLHF.

The gene calls are TRBV18 and TRBJ2-7; 7 bases line up with TRBD1. Trimming cost V 3 bases and J 3 bases; bases outside gene matches: 5. Germline V gene sequence: CDR1 KGHSH, CDR2 LQKENI. The CDR3 sequence is 14 residues long. CDR3 protein: CASSPQGVGYEQYF. The CDR3 DNA reads as TGTGCCAGCTCACCGCAGGGGGTAGGCTACGAGCAGTACTTC.

This chain joins TRBV5-6 and TRBJ1-4; 11 nucleotides agree with TRBD1. The CDR3 runs to 17 residues. CDR1 and CDR2 (germline): SGHDT, YYEEEE. Losses at the gene ends were 3 bases for V and 0 bases for J; bases not matched to a gene: 4. The CDR3 DNA is TGTGCCAGCAGCTGGGACAGGGGGTCTGCAACTAATGAAAAACTGTTTTTT. It is translated as CASSWDRGSATNEKLFF.

The chain carries TRBV11-2 and TRBJ2-3, with unresolved D. The CDR3 extends over 14 amino acids. Between the trimmed V and J ends, which lost 1 base and 4 bases, there was a span of 9 bases. Germline V lookup: CDR1 SGHAT, CDR2 FQNNGV. The CDR3: CASSLGYVADTQYF. In DNA, the CDR3 is TGTGCCAGCAGCTTAGGTTACGTGGCAGATACGCAGTATTTT.

This clone appeared a few times. The V call is TRBV5-1, the J call TRBJ1-2; possibly TRBD1 for D (5 bases). Germline CDR1 and CDR2: SGHRS and YFSETQ. The CDR3 sequence is 15 residues long. Trimming shortened V by 0 bases and J by 4 bases, and 13 bases separated the two germline ends. CDR3 amino acids: CASSLEGGRGYGYTF. The CDR3 nucleotides are TGCGCCAGCAGCTTGGAGGGCGGTAGGGGCTATGGCTACACCTTC.

The chain has TRBV7-2 and TRBJ2-7; D might be TRBD1 or TRBD2, each matching 5 bases. Looked up from germline, CDR1 is SGHTA and CDR2 is FQGNSA. Trimming removed 5 bases from V and 7 bases from J, with 18 bases in between. The length of the CDR3 is 14 residues. The CDR3 sequence: CASSPGTTRGEQYF. The CDR3 nucleotides read TGTGCCAGCAGCCCCGGGACGACACGAGGGGAGCAGTACTTC.

The chain carries TRBV25-1 and TRBJ1-1, with D tentatively TRBD1 (5 bases). This CDR3 comprises 15 residues. Trimming cost V 3 bases and J 5 bases, with 16 bases left between them. Germline loops: CDR1 MGHDK, CDR2 SYGVNS. CDR3 loop: CASSESRDGITEAFF. The DNA for the CDR3 is TGTGCCAGCAGTGAGTCAAGGGACGGAATAACTGAAGCTTTCTTT.

The chain carries TRBV7-8 and TRBJ2-1; D possibly corresponds to TRBD2 (6 bases). V was clipped by 1 base and J by 4 bases, with 11 bases between them. The germline V gene has CDR1 SGHVS and CDR2 FQNEAQ. The CDR3 is 15 amino acids. CDR3: CASSLGVAEYNEQFF. CDR3 bases: TGTGCCAGCAGCTTAGGAGTAGCGGAATACAATGAGCAGTTCTTC.

This sequence joins TRBV18 and TRBJ2-7; D call uncertain. The germline V gene has CDR1 KGHSH and CDR2 LQKENI. V lost 2 bases to trimming and J lost 1 base, with 6 bases between them. This CDR3 contains 13 residues. The CDR3 is CASSPYRSYEQYF. In DNA, the CDR3 is TGTGCCAGCTCACCATATAGGTCCTACGAGCAGTACTTC.

V and J are TRBV5-1 and TRBJ2-5; a possible D gene is TRBD1 (5 bases). The CDR3 sequence is 14 residues long. CDR1 is SGHRS and CDR2 is YFSETQ in the germline V gene. Trimming removed 0 bases at V and 1 base at J, with 7 bases between. CDR3 amino acids: CASSLEGLQETQYF. CDR3 in DNA: TGCGCCAGCAGCTTGGAGGGGCTCCAAGAGACCCAGTACTTC.

This sequence joins TRBV6-4 and TRBJ2-3; no firm D call. This CDR3 contains 12 residues. Germline-derived CDR1 and CDR2 are MRHNA and SNTAGT. V dropped 5 bases and J dropped 6 bases, with 9 bases sitting between them. CDR3 in amino acids: CASSTARDTQYF. The CDR3 bases are TGTGCCAGCAGTACGGCTCGGGATACGCAGTATTTT.

The chain has TRBV5-1 and TRBJ2-5; 10 bases fit TRBD1. The J call may be faulty, since TRBJ2-7 better matches the DNA end. In germline, CDR1 is SGHRS, CDR2 YFSETQ. The CDR3 is 15 residues long. The CDR3 here is CASSLRTGGSYEQYF. DNA for the CDR3: TGCGCCAGCAGCTTAAGGACAGGGGGCTCCTACGAGCAGTACTTC.

This rearrangement joins TRBV2 to TRBJ1-3, with D possibly TRBD1 on 6 matching bases. Trimming took off 4 bases at V and 4 bases at J, with 11 bases between the two ends. Germline V lookup: CDR1 SNHLY, CDR2 FYNNEI. This CDR3 spans 14 amino acids. In nucleotides, the CDR3 is TGTGCCAGCAGTGTAAGCACAGGGGGAAACACCATATATTTT. This gives the protein CASSVSTGGNTIYF. The complete variable domain, with remaining parts taken from reference TRBV2 and TRBJ1-3, reads EPEVTQTPSHQVTQMGQEVILRCVPISNHLYFYWYRQILGQKVEFLVSFYNNEISEKSEIFDDQFSVERPDGSNFTLKIRSTKLEDSAMYFCASSVSTGGNTIYFGEGSWLTVV.

The CDR3 loop reads CASSLRDNEQFF. CDR3 bases: TGTGCCAGCAGCTTGCGGGACAATGAGCAGTTCTTC. The gene calls are TRBV11-3 and TRBJ2-1; possible D gene TRBD2, 5 bases. CDR3 length equals 12 residues. CDR1 and CDR2 (germline): SGHNT, YENEEA. Deletions cut 3 bases from V and 5 bases from J, with 5 bases between.

The V call is TRBV11-3, the J call TRBJ1-1, with D maybe TRBD1 (6 bases). V was pared by 1 base and J by 0 bases, with 12 bases between. This CDR3 has 16 amino acids. Germline V gene sequence: CDR1 SGHNT, CDR2 YENEEA. CDR3 amino acids: CASSLGGTTMNTEAFF. The CDR3 nucleotides are TGTGCCAGCAGCTTAGGTGGGACAACCATGAACACTGAAGCTTTCTTT.

This chain joins TRBV7-2 and TRBJ2-5, with D perhaps matching TRBD2 (7 bases). Per the germline V gene, CDR1 is SGHTA and CDR2 is FQGNSA. The ends were cut back, 4 bases at V and 5 bases at J, with 17 bases in the middle. CDR3 size: 15 residues. The DNA of the CDR3 is TGTGCCAGCAGCTCCCCACCGGGGGGCGTGGAGACCCAGTACTTC. Protein sequence: CASSSPPGGVETQYF. The variable domain in full, with the rest retrieved from reference TRBV7-2 and TRBJ2-5, is GAGVSQSPSNKVTEKGKDVELRCDPISGHTALYWYRQSLGQGLEFLIYFQGNSAPDKSGLPSDRFSAERTGGSVSTLTIQRTQQEDSAVYLCASSSPPGGVETQYFGPGTRLLVL.

The chain joins TRBV27 to TRBJ2-5; D perhaps matches TRBD1 (6 bases). There are 17 residues in the CDR3. The V gene lost 6 bases and the J gene lost 1 base, with 21 bases spanning the gap. Germline loops: CDR1 MNHEY, CDR2 SMNVEV (reference sequence). The CDR3 here is CASSPPTGTPRQETQYF. CDR3 DNA sequence: TGTGCCAGCAGCCCGCCCACAGGGACCCCCCGCCAAGAGACCCAGTACTTC.

The rearrangement joins TRBV7-2 to TRBJ2-3, with a weak D call TRBD1 (6 bases). V was clipped by 8 bases and J by 0 bases, with 12 bases between them. Germline V gene sequence: CDR1 SGHTA, CDR2 FQGNSA. The CDR3 loop spans 14 amino acids. This CDR3 is CASAIGGSTDTQYF. The CDR3 DNA sequence: TGTGCCAGCGCCATAGGGGGTAGCACAGATACGCAGTATTTT.

The DNA of the CDR3 is TGTGCCAGCAGCGTTACTACAGGGGGTGGAGCTGGGGCCAACGTCCTGACTTTC. Amino acids: CASSVTTGGGAGANVLTF. The V gene is TRBV9, the J gene TRBJ2-6; 8 bases align to TRBD1. The V and J ends lost 2 bases and 2 bases, in that order; junction bases with no gene match: 9. CDR1 is SGDLS and CDR2 is YYNGEE in the germline V gene. CDR3 length: 18 amino acids.

The chain combines TRBV4-1 with TRBJ2-3; 11 positions match TRBD2. The V gene end was trimmed by 2 bases and the J gene end by 6 bases; junction bases not matched to a gene: 7. Germline V lookup: CDR1 MGHRA, CDR2 YSYEKL. The CDR3 has 16 residues. The CDR3 here is CASSQRSLAGGDTQYF. CDR3 nucleotide sequence: TGCGCCAGCAGCCAACGCTCGCTAGCGGGGGGCGATACGCAGTATTTT.

The chain has TRBV18 and TRBJ1-6, with unresolved D. V lost 5 bases to trimming and J lost 8 bases, with 13 bases between them. Germline CDR1 KGHSH, CDR2 LQKENI. The CDR3 spans 14 residues. For the CDR3, the DNA is TGTGCCAGCTCAGCGACGGATGAGGATTCACCCCTCCACTTT. It encodes CASSATDEDSPLHF.